The rows below give T cell receptor beta chains drawn from one sample of a study of blood T cells in healthy people across ages. TCRdb fed the 5' RACE reads into MiXCR, producing one record per CDR3 protein. The sample lists 700,000 or so distinct CDR3 sequences, approximately 40% occurring once. The sample taken for sequencing was blood. Every receptor here comes from an elderly man in good health. Each CDR3 is given with its conserved first and last residue. The D gene is left open where the match is weak. Clone size appears in some rows only: once, few, many, or a class for an expanded clone.

J,D,V,size,DNA,CDR3
TRBJ2-3,NA,TRBV29-1,NA,TGCAGCGTTGAAGGGCTTGGTGATACGCAGTATTTT,CSVEGLGDTQYF
TRBJ1-5,NA,TRBV15,few,TGTGCCACCAGCAGAGATAATAGGGGTGGGCAGCCCCAGCATTTT,CATSRDNRGGQPQHF
TRBJ2-6,TRBD1,TRBV7-2,NA,TGTGCCAGCAGCCCCGGGACAGGCAATTCCAAGGGGGCCAACGTCCTGACTTTC,CASSPGTGNSKGANVLTF
TRBJ2-1,NA,TRBV6-2/TRBV6-3,few,TGTGCCAGCAGTTTCTCTCCGCAGCGGAGCTCCTACAATGAGCAGTTCTTC,CASSFSPQRSSYNEQFF
TRBJ2-3,NA,TRBV7-2,NA,TGTGCCAGCACCCTAGGGGTCACAGATACGCAGTATTTT,CASTLGVTDTQYF
TRBJ2-1,NA,TRBV6-2/TRBV6-3,NA,TGTGCCAGCAAACGGCGGACTTCCTACAATGAGCAGTTCTTC,CASKRRTSYNEQFF
TRBJ1-2,TRBD1,TRBV25-1,few,TGTGCCAGCAGTGAAGCCGGGACAGCCTATGGCTACACCTTC,CASSEAGTAYGYTF
TRBJ1-5,TRBD1,TRBV6-2/TRBV6-3,NA,TGCGCCAGCAGAGACGAGGGGGCTGGCAATCAGCCCCAGCATTTT,CASRDEGAGNQPQHF
TRBJ2-7,NA,TRBV2,once,TGTGCCAGCAGAAGTACCTCTCAAGAGGCCCAGTACTTC,CASRSTSQEAQYF
TRBJ2-7,NA,TRBV7-2,few,TGTGCCAGCAGCTCCAACTGGGGGCCTACCTACGAGCAGTACTTC,CASSSNWGPTYEQYF
TRBJ2-1,NA,TRBV11-3,NA,TGTGCCAGCAGCTTAGAGGGGACCTTTGCCTACAATGAGCAGTTCTTC,CASSLEGTFAYNEQFF
TRBJ2-1,TRBD1,TRBV20-1,many,TGCAGTGCTGTAGGACAGGGGGCGCATAATGAGCAGTTCTTC,CSAVGQGAHNEQFF
TRBJ1-1,NA,TRBV6-5,NA,TGTGCCAGCAGTTACCGCCGATCCGGTACTGAAGCTTTCTTT,CASSYRRSGTEAFF